This is a list of T cell receptor beta chains from one sample in a study of Graves' ophthalmopathy and Graves' hyperthyroidism. Each CDR3 protein gets one entry after TCRdb re-called the multiplex PCR reads with MiXCR. Of approximately 480,000 distinct CDR3 sequences in the sample, 14% were seen once. What was sequenced was blood. The receptors here all came from a young woman with Graves' ophthalmopathy. Each CDR3 is given with its conserved first and last residue. The D gene is left open where the match is weak. Where a row states a size, it is once, few, many or the class of an expanded clone; other rows omit it.

clone size,V gene,D gene,J gene,CDR3 DNA,CDR3 protein
many,TRBV15,.,TRBJ1-1,TGTGCCACCAGCAGAGCCGGAATGAACACTGAAGCTTTCTTT,CATSRAGMNTEAFF
many,TRBV6-1,.,TRBJ2-5,TGTGCCAGCACCGAACTTTGGGGAGAGACCCAGTACTTC,CASTELWGETQYF
many,TRBV2,.,TRBJ2-7,TGTGCCAGCAGTGAAGCGAGGCGGGGATGGGCAGGGATCTCCTCCTACGAGCAGTACTTC,CASSEARRGWAGISSYEQYF
many,TRBV7-9,.,TRBJ1-5,TGTGCCAGCAGCTTAGAGCAAGGGTCTCAGCCCCAGCATTTT,CASSLEQGSQPQHF
.,TRBV7-9,TRBD1,TRBJ1-2,TGTGCCAGCAGCCAGGGCGGACAGGGAGAAGGCTACACCTTC,CASSQGGQGEGYTF
few,TRBV2,.,TRBJ2-7,TGTGCCAGCCAACGGCCAACCTCCTACGAGCAGTACTTC,CASQRPTSYEQYF
many,TRBV5-5,.,TRBJ2-4,TGTGCCAGCAGCTTCAGGGGCCATGGCCCAGGAATTCAGTACTTC,CASSFRGHGPGIQYF
many,TRBV12-3/TRBV12-4,.,TRBJ2-7,TGTGCCAGCAGTCCCGAAGGACACTCCTACGAGCAGTACTTC,CASSPEGHSYEQYF
few,TRBV19,.,TRBJ1-5,TGTGCCAGTACTCCTTCCCATTTTGTTTATAGCAATCAGCCCCAGCATTTT,CASTPSHFVYSNQPQHF
many,TRBV15,TRBD1,TRBJ2-1,TGTGCCACCAGCAGAGGGGACAGAATCTACAATGAGCAGTTCTTC,CATSRGDRIYNEQFF
.,TRBV6-1,.,TRBJ2-7,TGTGCCAGCGGAACCGGCAGATCCTACGAGCAGTACTTC,CASGTGRSYEQYF
many,TRBV24-1,TRBD2,TRBJ2-5,TGTGCCACCAGTGATTTACTAGCGGGAGGGGAGACCCAGTACTTC,CATSDLLAGGETQYF
many,TRBV27,.,TRBJ2-5,TGTGCCAGCAGTTTAATTCCGCCTCCGGACTATATTGAGACCCAGTACTTC,CASSLIPPPDYIETQYF
many,TRBV24-1,.,TRBJ1-5,TGTGCCACCAGTGATCCAGCTACCAATCAGCCCCAGCATTTT,CATSDPATNQPQHF